This T cell receptor (beta chain) stems from a study of T cell repertoires and HLA-DP antigens. CD4+ cells expanded for roughly 14 days were restimulated about 24 h with allogeneic-DPB1 HeLa cells. HeLa stimulator cells carried retrovirally transduced HLA-DPA1/DPB1, HLA-DM, invariant chain and CD80. The V end lost 5 bases, the J end lost 4 bases, and 5 bases lay between the germline ends. This CDR3 is 12 amino acids long. CDR1 and CDR2 (germline): MNHEY, SVGAGI. Method: immunoSEQ multiplex PCR; TCRdb's copy keeps in-frame clones and lacks some. The profile shows roughly 2,000 clones, 74% of them singletons.

This sequence joins TRBV6-5 and TRBJ2-2; the D is unclear. This TCR came from a man aged 50 to 59 in good health and CMV-seronegative. Sequenced sample: CD137- CD4+ T cells from cultured PBMCs. The CDR3 DNA is TGTGCCAGCAGTGCAGCCACCGGGGAGCTGTTTTTT. It is translated as CASSAATGELFF.